A selection of T cell receptor beta chains follows, all from one sample in a study of T cell clonotyping in hematopoietic cell transplantation. Data came from immunoSEQ multiplex PCR; TCRdb stores just in-frame clones and leaves some out. The table lists approximately 4,400 clones, nearly 70% of them singletons. The sample was PBMCs, taken 100 days after allogeneic stem cell transplant. These receptors all come from a male patient aged 55 to 70 who had an allogeneic stem cell transplant, so the T cells may come from the graft donor. Some clones in this sample may be carry-over from other donors' samples. Both conserved end residues are part of each CDR3. Clone size is shown for a subset of rows, as once, few, many or a class of expanded clone.

TRBJ1-6	TRBV6-5	NA	CASSPGDRAHSPLHF
TRBJ2-3	TRBV30	NA	CAWSVYRADTQYF
TRBJ2-5	TRBV7-7	NA	CASSWGPGATQETQYF
TRBJ2-6	TRBV5-1	NA	CASSSVGSGANVLTF
TRBJ2-7	TRBV13	few	CASSPETGAYEQYF
TRBJ1-3	TRBV30	NA	CAWSVPLRGTRGNTIYF
TRBJ2-7	TRBV7-2	NA	CASSLQVGWTSGAYEQYF
TRBJ2-1	TRBV29-1	NA	CSVVGQAGRQFF
TRBJ2-5	TRBV7-2	NA	CASSLIETQYF
TRBJ1-2	TRBV6-5	NA	CASTSLLGGNGYTF
TRBJ2-3	TRBV6-5	NA	CASSYRGGTSTDTQYF
TRBJ1-2	TRBV5-6	large	CASRRADSRGYTF
TRBJ1-1	TRBV19	NA	CASSTGGREAFF
TRBJ2-7	TRBV6-5	NA	CASSPRPRGYHEQYF
TRBJ1-1	TRBV6-4	NA	CASSPGGQPTEAFF
TRBJ1-1	TRBV19	NA	CASSIEGGKRSTEAFF
TRBJ2-7	TRBV27	few	CASSTTGAGEQYF
TRBJ2-7	TRBV28	once	CASSPSDGPSYEQYF
TRBJ1-2	TRBV15	NA	CATRKTGDAVYGYTF
TRBJ1-5	TRBV19	NA	CASSIDSDYSNQPQHF
TRBJ2-3	TRBV7-2	NA	CASSLEHRAPKTQYF
TRBJ1-1	TRBV9	NA	CASSVGDTEAFF
TRBJ2-7	TRBV2	NA	CARATGTGASEQYF
TRBJ2-7	TRBV6-5	NA	CASSYSLTKPYEQYF
TRBJ2-2	TRBV2	NA	CASSEPTGGIGELFF
TRBJ2-7	TRBV5-6	NA	CASSNDRGPSNYEQYF
NA	TRBV30	NA	CAADGELSYEQYF
TRBJ2-5	TRBV30	NA	CAWGVGGGGYQETQYF
TRBJ2-7	TRBV2	once	CASSGPWQGVNYEQYF
TRBJ1-2	TRBV6-5	NA	CASSYGGNGYTF
TRBJ1-2	TRBV7-2	NA	CASSLGGTETGYGYTF
TRBJ2-6	TRBV29-1	NA	CSVNGGPGPSGANVLTF
TRBJ1-2	TRBV9	NA	CASTLGGDYGYTF
TRBJ1-5	TRBV19	NA	CASSSHDGQPQHF
TRBJ2-3	TRBV5-1	NA	CASSRGGTPTDTQYF
TRBJ2-7	TRBV19	NA	CASTPTSSLHEQYF
TRBJ2-3	TRBV27	NA	CASRLGTDTQYF
TRBJ1-4	TRBV5-4	few	CASSSGSDRRTHNEKLFF
TRBJ1-1	TRBV29-1	few	CSEGQPNTEAFF
TRBJ2-7	TRBV6-5	few	CASSYSGSDEQYF
TRBJ1-2	TRBV10-3	NA	CAISDIEGSNYGYTF
TRBJ1-1	TRBV30	once	CAWSPDLNTEAFF
TRBJ1-2	TRBV20-1	few	CSAQVGAGYTF
TRBJ1-5	TRBV30	NA	CAWSEGEHHQPQHF
TRBJ1-4	TRBV2	NA	CASTGRRNEKLFF